The 12 T cell receptor beta chains listed next were all sequenced from one sample in a study of T cells in Graves' hyperthyroidism and ophthalmopathy. There were TCR beta CDR3 regions amplified from RNA transcripts. RT-PCR in the first round (using the HTBI primer set) targeted the TCR CDR3. TCRdb re-called the multiplex PCR reads with MiXCR, one entry per CDR3 protein. The table has 280,000 or so distinct CDR3 sequences, about 16% seen once. Sample: blood. The receptor source for this set is a woman aged 45-59 years with Graves' hyperthyroidism that later progressed to Graves' ophthalmopathy.

As to this clonotype: A read error may be the cause here, since a much bigger clone is one base away. The J gene is TRBJ2-2, the V gene TRBV7-9; tentative D call: TRBD1 (5 bases). The CDR3 is 14 residues long. Germline values: CDR1 SEHNR, CDR2 FQNEAQ (reference sequence). CDR3 nucleotides: TGTACCAGCAGCTTAGACAGCCCGGGCGGGGAGCTGTTTTTT. Its translation is CTSSLDSPGGELFF.

Ten or more counts support this clonotype. The CDR3 DNA is TGCGCCAGCAGCTTGGTGGAAGCGGGCTACAATGAGCAGTTCTTC. It codes for CASSLVEAGYNEQFF. The chain employs TRBV5-1 and TRBJ2-1; D is perhaps TRBD2 (6 bases). Germline CDR1 and CDR2: SGHRS and YFSETQ. The CDR3 has 15 residues. The germline V and J ends were trimmed by 0 bases and 3 bases, with 10 bases remaining between them.

As regards this clonotype: It may be a read error: a sequence one base away is much more abundant. The chain carries TRBV7-6 and TRBJ1-1, with D tentatively TRBD1 (5 bases). Germline-derived CDR1 and CDR2 are SGHVS and FNYEAQ. There are 12 residues in the CDR3. The CDR3 nucleotides are TGTGCCTGCAGTGAACAGGTGGATGAAGCTTTCTTT. It codes for CACSEQVDEAFF.

Notes on this clonotype: It may be a read error: a sequence one base away is much more abundant. The chain carries TRBV5-1 and TRBJ2-7; D gene ambiguous. Germline V CDR1 and CDR2: SGHRS, YFSETQ. This CDR3 spans 13 amino acids. V was clipped by 0 bases and J by 3 bases, with 7 bases between them. CDR3 DNA sequence: TGCGCCAGCAGCTTGGAGGCGGACTACGAGCAGTACTTC. It is translated as CASSLEADYEQYF.

The V and J genes are TRBV13 and TRBJ1-4, with 7 bases that match TRBD1. The germline V gene has CDR1 PRHDT and CDR2 FYEKMQ (reference sequence). This CDR3 is 17 amino acids long. V shed 0 bases, J shed 5 bases, and the junction held 9 bases outside the gene matches. DNA for the CDR3: TGTGCCAGCAGCTTAGGACAGACCAGGGGGGCGAATGAAAAACTGTTTTTT. This translates into CASSLGQTRGANEKLFF.

There are many counts of this clonotype. The V call is TRBV20-1, the J call TRBJ1-2, with 9 bases lining up with TRBD1. From germline, CDR1 is DFQATT and CDR2 SNEGSKA (reference sequence). Unmatched junction bases numbered 8, after V lost 2 bases and J lost 4 bases. This CDR3 region has 15 residues. Here the CDR3 reads CSARPNRGQVYGYTF. CDR3 DNA sequence: TGCAGTGCTAGACCGAACAGGGGGCAAGTCTATGGCTACACCTTC.

This clonotype has ten or more counts. The chain couples TRBV18 to TRBJ2-2; no definite D call. Germline V CDR1 and CDR2: KGHSH, LQKENI. The V end was cut by 0 bases, the J end by 1 base, with 3 bases between. The CDR3 consists of 14 residues. Written as DNA, the CDR3 is TGTGCCAGCTCACCACCAAGGAACACCGGGGAGCTGTTTTTT. It codes for CASSPPRNTGELFF.

This clonotype was found many times. The V call is TRBV5-1, the J call TRBJ2-2; 8 bases align to TRBD2. Germline assignment: CDR1 SGHRS and CDR2 YFSETQ. The length of the CDR3 is 14 residues. With 3 bases clipped from V and 7 bases from J, the junction kept 5 bases outside the gene matches. The CDR3 DNA sequence: TGCGCCAGCAGCTGGACTAGCAATTACGGGGAGCTGTTTTTT. Its translation: CASSWTSNYGELFF.

This clonotype has a count of ten or more. This chain joins TRBV7-9 and TRBJ2-1; perhaps D is TRBD1 or TRBD2 (5 bases each). This CDR3 has 14 amino acids. Germline CDR1 and CDR2: SEHNR and FQNEAQ (reference sequence). The V end lost 5 bases, the J end lost 11 bases, and 19 bases lay between the germline ends. The CDR3 bases are TGTGCCAGCAGCCCCACGATGGTGGGGGTCCAGCAGTTCTTC. Its protein is CASSPTMVGVQQFF.

The chain employs TRBV20-1 and TRBJ1-5; D is unclear. The V and J ends lost 5 bases and 1 base respectively, with 9 bases between them. This CDR3 spans 13 amino acids. The germline V gene encodes CDR1 DFQATT and CDR2 SNEGSKA (reference sequence). DNA of the CDR3: TGCAGTGCTTGGGTGCCAAGCAATCAGCCCCAGCATTTT. Protein product: CSAWVPSNQPQHF.

Ten or more counts support this clonotype. Here the CDR3 reads CASSLDHLAETQYF. As DNA, the CDR3 is TGTGCCAGCAGCTTGGATCACTTAGCTGAGACCCAGTACTTC. This sequence joins TRBV5-8 and TRBJ2-5, with D hard to call. Germline CDR1 SGHTS, CDR2 YDEGEE. Trimming took off 0 bases at V and 5 bases at J, with 11 bases between the two ends. The CDR3 runs 14 residues. Full variable domain (missing parts from reference TRBV5-8 and TRBJ2-5): EAGVTQSPTHLIKTRGQQATLRCSPISGHTSVYWYQQALGLGLQFLLWYDEGEERNRGNFPPRFSGRQFPNYSSELNVNALELEDSALYLCASSLDHLAETQYFGPGTRLLVL.

The chain joins TRBV5-1 to TRBJ1-1, with D perhaps matching TRBD1 (6 bases). The CDR3 runs 13 residues. The V and J ends lost 6 bases and 5 bases respectively, with 14 bases between them. Germline lookup yields CDR1 SGHRS and CDR2 YFSETQ. CDR3 in amino acids: CASKGGEATEAFF. In DNA form, the CDR3 reads TGCGCCAGCAAGGGGGGCGAGGCTACTGAAGCTTTCTTT.